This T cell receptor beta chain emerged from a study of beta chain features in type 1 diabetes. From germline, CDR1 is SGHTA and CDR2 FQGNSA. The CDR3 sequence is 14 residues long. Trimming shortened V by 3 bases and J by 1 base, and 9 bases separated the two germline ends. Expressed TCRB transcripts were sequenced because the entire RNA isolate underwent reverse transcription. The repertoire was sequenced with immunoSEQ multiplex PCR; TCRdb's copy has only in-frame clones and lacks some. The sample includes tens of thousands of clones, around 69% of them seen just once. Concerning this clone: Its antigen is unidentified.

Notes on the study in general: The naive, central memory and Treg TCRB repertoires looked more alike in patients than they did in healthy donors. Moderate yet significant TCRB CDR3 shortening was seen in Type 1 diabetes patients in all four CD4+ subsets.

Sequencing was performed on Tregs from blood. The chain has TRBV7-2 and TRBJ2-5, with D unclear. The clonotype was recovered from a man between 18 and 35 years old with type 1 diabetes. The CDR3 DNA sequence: TGTGCCAGCAGCTTCCAGAGAGGCCAAGAGACCCAGTACTTC. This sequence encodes CASSFQRGQETQYF.